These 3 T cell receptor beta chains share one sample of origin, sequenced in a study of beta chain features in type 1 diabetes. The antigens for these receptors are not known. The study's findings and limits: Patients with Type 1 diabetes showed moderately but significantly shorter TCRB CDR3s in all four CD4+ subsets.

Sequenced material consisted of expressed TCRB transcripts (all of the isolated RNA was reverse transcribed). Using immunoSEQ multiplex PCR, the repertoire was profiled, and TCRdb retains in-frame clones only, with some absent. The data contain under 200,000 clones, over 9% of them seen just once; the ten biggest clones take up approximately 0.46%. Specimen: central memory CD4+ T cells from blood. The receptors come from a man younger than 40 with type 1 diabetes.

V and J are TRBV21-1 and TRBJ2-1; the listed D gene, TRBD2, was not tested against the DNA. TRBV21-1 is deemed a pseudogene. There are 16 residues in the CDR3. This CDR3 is CASSKAGAQSDNEQFF. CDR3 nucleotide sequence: TGTGCCAGCAGCAAAGCCGGAGCGCAGTCGGACAATGAGCAGTTCTTC.

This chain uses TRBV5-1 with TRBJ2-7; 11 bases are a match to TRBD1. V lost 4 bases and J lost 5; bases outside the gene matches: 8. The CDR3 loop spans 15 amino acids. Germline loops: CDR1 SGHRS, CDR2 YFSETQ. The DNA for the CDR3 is TGCGCCAGCAGCCCCTTGGGACAGGGGGTAGACGAGCAGTACTTC. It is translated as CASSPLGQGVDEQYF.

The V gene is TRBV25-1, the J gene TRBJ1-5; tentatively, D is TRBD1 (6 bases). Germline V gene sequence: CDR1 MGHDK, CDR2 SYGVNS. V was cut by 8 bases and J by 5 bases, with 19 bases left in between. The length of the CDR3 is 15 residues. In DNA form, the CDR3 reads TGTGCCAGCTGGCCACAGGGTATCGGAGATCAGCCCCAGCATTTT. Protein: CASWPQGIGDQPQHF.